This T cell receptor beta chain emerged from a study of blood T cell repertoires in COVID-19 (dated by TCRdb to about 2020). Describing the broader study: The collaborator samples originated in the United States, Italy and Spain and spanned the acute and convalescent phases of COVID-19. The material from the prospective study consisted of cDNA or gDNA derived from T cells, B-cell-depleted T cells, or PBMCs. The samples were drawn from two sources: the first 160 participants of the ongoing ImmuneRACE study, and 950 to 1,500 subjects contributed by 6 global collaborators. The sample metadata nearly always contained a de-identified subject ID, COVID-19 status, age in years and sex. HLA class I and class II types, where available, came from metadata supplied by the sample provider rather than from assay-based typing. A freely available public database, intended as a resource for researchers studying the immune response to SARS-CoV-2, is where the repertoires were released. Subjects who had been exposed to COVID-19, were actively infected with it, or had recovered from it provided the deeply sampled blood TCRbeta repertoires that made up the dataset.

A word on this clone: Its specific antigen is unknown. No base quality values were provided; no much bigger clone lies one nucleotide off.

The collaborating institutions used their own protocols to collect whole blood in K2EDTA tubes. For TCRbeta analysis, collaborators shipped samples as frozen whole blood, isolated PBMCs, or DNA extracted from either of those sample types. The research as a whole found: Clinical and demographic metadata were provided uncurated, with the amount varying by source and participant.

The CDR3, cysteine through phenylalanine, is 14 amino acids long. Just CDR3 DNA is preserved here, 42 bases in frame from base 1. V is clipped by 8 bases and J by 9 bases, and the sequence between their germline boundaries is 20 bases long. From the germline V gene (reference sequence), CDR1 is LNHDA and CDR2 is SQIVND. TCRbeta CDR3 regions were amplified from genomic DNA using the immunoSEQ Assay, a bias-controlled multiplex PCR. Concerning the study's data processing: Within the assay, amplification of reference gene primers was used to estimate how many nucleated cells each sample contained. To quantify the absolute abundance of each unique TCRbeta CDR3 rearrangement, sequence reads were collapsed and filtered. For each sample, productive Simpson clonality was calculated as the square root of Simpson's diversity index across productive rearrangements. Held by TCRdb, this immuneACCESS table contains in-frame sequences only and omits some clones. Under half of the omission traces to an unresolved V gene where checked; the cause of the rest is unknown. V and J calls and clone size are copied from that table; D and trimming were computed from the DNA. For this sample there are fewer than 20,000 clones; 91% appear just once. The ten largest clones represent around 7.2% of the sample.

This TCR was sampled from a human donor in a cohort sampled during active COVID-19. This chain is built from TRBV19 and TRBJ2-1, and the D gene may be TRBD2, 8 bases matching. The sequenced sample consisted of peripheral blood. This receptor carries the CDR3 CASREGAVNSEQFF. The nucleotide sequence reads TGTGCCAGTCGGGAGGGGGCCGTTAATAGTGAGCAGTTCTTC.